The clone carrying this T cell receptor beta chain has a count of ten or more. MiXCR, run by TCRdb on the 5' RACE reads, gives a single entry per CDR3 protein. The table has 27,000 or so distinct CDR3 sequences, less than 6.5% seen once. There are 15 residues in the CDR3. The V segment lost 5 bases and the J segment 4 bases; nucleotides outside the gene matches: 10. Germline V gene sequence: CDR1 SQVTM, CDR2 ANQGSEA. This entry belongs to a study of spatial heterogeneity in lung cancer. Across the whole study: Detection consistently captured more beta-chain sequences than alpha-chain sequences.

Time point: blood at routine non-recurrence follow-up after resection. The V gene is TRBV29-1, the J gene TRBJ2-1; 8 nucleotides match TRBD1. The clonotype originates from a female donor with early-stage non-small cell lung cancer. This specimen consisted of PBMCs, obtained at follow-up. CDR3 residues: CSVPLDRGYYNEQFF. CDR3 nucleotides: TGCAGCGTTCCGCTCGACAGGGGTTATTACAATGAGCAGTTCTTC.